This entry lists 16 T cell receptor beta chains sequenced from one sample in a study of T cells after yellow fever vaccination. MiXCR, applied by TCRdb to the 5' RACE reads, yields one record per CDR3 protein. The table includes some 68,000 distinct CDR3 sequences, over 6% detected once. Specimen: CD8+ T cells sorted from PBMCs, collected approximately 40 days after the first yellow fever vaccination. The receptors derive from a man in his late teens or twenties who received the YFV17D yellow fever vaccine.

This clonotype was found many times. V is TRBV20-1 and J is TRBJ2-7, with TRBD1 identical over 10 bases. CDR1 is DFQATT and CDR2 is SNEGSKA in the germline V gene (reference sequence). After removal of 0 bases from V and 7 bases from J, the junction contained 18 bases not matched to a gene. The CDR3 contains 18 residues. The CDR3 loop is CSARDDTFSGQGISEQYF. The CDR3 bases are TGCAGTGCTAGAGACGACACATTCTCGGGACAGGGGATAAGTGAGCAGTACTTC.

This clonotype was picked up many times. The chain carries TRBV11-2 and TRBJ2-3, with D possibly being TRBD1 or TRBD2 (6 bases each). This CDR3 has 13 amino acids. V lost 8 bases to trimming and J lost 8 bases, with 17 bases between them. The germline V gene has CDR1 SGHAT and CDR2 FQNNGV. The CDR3 DNA follows: TGTGCCAGCCTCCTGGGGGGCGTGGGTACGCAGTATTTT. Residues: CASLLGGVGTQYF.

The V and J genes are TRBV2 and TRBJ2-7; the D is unclear. The CDR3 consists of 13 residues. The V gene's germline CDR1 is SNHLY and CDR2 FYNNEI. In DNA form, the CDR3 reads TGTGCCACCAGTGAATCCGGCCCCTACGAGCAGTACGTC. Encoded protein: CATSESGPYEQYV.

The table lists this clonotype with a count of one. The chain couples TRBV5-1 to TRBJ2-3; D is uncertain. CDR3 length: 15 residues. Trimming shortened V by 3 bases and J by 3 bases, and 14 bases separated the two germline ends. Germline V gene data show CDR1 as SGHRS and CDR2 as YFSETQ. CDR3 in DNA: TGCGCCAGCAGCTCGAGGCTGCTGTGTACAGATACGCAGTATTTT. Translated, it gives CASSSRLLCTDTQYF.

This clonotype has at least ten counts. The chain carries TRBV5-1 and TRBJ2-2; D gene unclear. V shed 6 bases and J shed 2 bases, with 5 bases lying between them. This CDR3 is built from 12 residues. Germline CDR1 reads SGHRS; CDR2 reads YFSETQ. DNA for the CDR3: TGCGCCAGCACGGTTAACACCGGGGAGCTGTTTTTT. It specifies CASTVNTGELFF.

In this sample, this clonotype turned up many times. The chain recombines TRBV27 with TRBJ2-7; 13 bases line up with TRBD2. The length of the CDR3 is 15 residues. CDR1 and CDR2 (germline): MNHEY, SMNVEV (reference sequence). The J segment lost 1 base and the V segment lost 5 bases, leaving 2 bases of the junction unmatched. CDR3 bases: TGTGCCAGCAGTGCGGGACTAGCGGGGTCCTACGAGCAGTACTTC. Residues: CASSAGLAGSYEQYF.

The CDR3 DNA follows: TGTGCCAGTAGTATTTTTCAGGGGAACACTGAAGCTTTCTTT. It is translated as CASSIFQGNTEAFF. The chain carries TRBV19 and TRBJ1-1; D perhaps matches TRBD1 (5 bases). The CDR3 extends over 14 amino acids. Germline CDR1 and CDR2: LNHDA and SQIVND (reference sequence). Trimming took off 3 bases at V and 1 base at J, with 9 bases between the two ends.

Concerning this clonotype itself: This could be a read error, since a much larger clone is one nucleotide away. The chain couples TRBV19 to TRBJ2-6, with 9 bases identical to TRBD1. The CDR3 is made up of 18 amino acids. Germline loops: CDR1 LNHDA, CDR2 SQIVND (reference sequence). The CDR3 reads CACSLEGTGFTGANVLTF. The CDR3 DNA sequence: TGTGCCTGTAGTCTCGAAGGGACAGGGTTTACTGGGGCCAACGTCCTGACTTTC.

The V and J genes are TRBV12-3 or TRBV12-4 and TRBJ1-2, with D possibly TRBD1 on 5 matching bases. Trimming took off 5 bases at V and 2 bases at J, with 9 bases between the two ends. The CDR3 length is 13 residues. The CDR3 DNA is TGTGCCAGCAGTCCCCGGGACAACTATGGCTACACCTTC. Its translation: CASSPRDNYGYTF.

As concerns this clonotype: One end of the junction does not line up with germline, which may come from a read error. The chain is built from TRBV14 and TRBJ2-1; D not resolved. The CDR3 consists of 11 residues. CDR1 SGHDN and CDR2 FVKESK come from the germline V gene. The CDR3 nucleotides are TGTGCCAGCAGCCGTCTGAATGAGCATTTCTTC. Its translation: CASSRLNEHFF.

This clonotype was seen more than once but under ten times. The J gene is TRBJ1-1, the V gene TRBV4-1, with D hard to call. The CDR3 is 15 residues long. Germline V lookup: CDR1 MGHRA, CDR2 YSYEKL. V was cut by 5 bases and J by 3 bases, with 16 bases left in between. The CDR3 reads CASSLRNPGHTEAFF. DNA of the CDR3: TGCGCCAGCAGCTTAAGGAATCCCGGGCACACTGAAGCTTTCTTT.

The chain employs TRBV20-1 and TRBJ1-3; D might be TRBD1 (5 bases). This CDR3 contains 14 residues. Trimming stripped 0 bases from V and 4 bases from J, with 10 bases between. Germline V gene sequence: CDR1 DFQATT, CDR2 SNEGSKA (reference sequence). The DNA for the CDR3 is TGCAGTGCTAGAGAGTGGGGGAACGGAAACACCATATATTTT. Translation: CSAREWGNGNTIYF.

The chain carries TRBV5-5 and TRBJ2-7; weak D call: TRBD1 (6 bases). Trimming removed 6 bases from V and 3 bases from J, with 16 bases in between. The CDR3 is made up of 14 amino acids. CDR1 is SGHKS and CDR2 is YYEKEE in the germline V gene (reference sequence). In DNA, the CDR3 is TGTGCCAGCACCCCGCTGGGACATAACTACGAGCAGTACGTC. It specifies CASTPLGHNYEQYV.

This clonotype was found a few times. J is TRBJ2-7 and V is TRBV12-3 or TRBV12-4; D remains unclear. The V and J ends lost 6 bases and 5 bases respectively, with 8 bases between them. CDR3 length: 11 amino acids. The CDR3 here is CASSPRDEQYF. The CDR3, as DNA: TGTGCCAGCAGCCCTAGAGACGAGCAGTACTTC.

Note on this clonotype: A much larger clonotype is one base distant, so this may be a read error. This chain connects TRBV7-6 to TRBJ2-7; D is unresolved. Trimming pared 5 bases from V and 6 bases from J, leaving 14 bases between. Germline V CDR1 and CDR2: SGHVS, FNYEAQ. The CDR3 loop spans 13 amino acids. The CDR3 region has the DNA TGTGCCAGCAGCGCCACTCTTAGTGGCGAGCAGTACTTC. Encoded protein: CASSATLSGEQYF. Drawing the rest from reference TRBV7-6 and TRBJ2-7, the complete variable domain is GAGVSQSPRYKVTKRGQDVALRCDPISGHVSLYWYRQALGQGPEFLTYFNYEAQQDKSGLPNDRFSAERPEGSISTLTIQRTEQRDSAMYRCASSATLSGEQYFGPGTRLTVT.

This clonotype was recorded many times. The chain has TRBV7-9 and TRBJ2-3; maybe TRBD1 (6 bases). The germline V gene encodes CDR1 SEHNR and CDR2 FQNEAQ (reference sequence). CDR3 length equals 16 residues. The V and J ends lost 5 bases and 1 base respectively, with 16 bases between them. CDR3 DNA sequence: TGTGCCAGCAGCCACGACCCGGGACAAGGCACAGATACGCAGTATTTT. It is translated as CASSHDPGQGTDTQYF.